This record looks at one T cell receptor beta chain sequence and its context. Its specificity is not known. CDR1 and CDR2 (germline): SEHNR, FQNEAQ (reference sequence). The ends were cut back, 4 bases at V and 2 bases at J, with 15 bases in the middle. This CDR3 contains 15 residues. TCRdb called the 5' RACE reads again in MiXCR, with one record for every CDR3 protein. The sample lists some 240,000 distinct CDR3 sequences; about 8.3% were seen once. This sample was included in a study of identical twins. Findings and limits, study-wide: Conclusions rested on cross-sectional statistics rather than following the same donors. Carriage of fewer insertions was seen in abundant cord blood beta clonotypes, whereas memory repertoires showed none. Among monozygotic twins, out-of-frame TCR alpha sharing exceeded what models predicted.

This same sample was also part of a study on yellow fever vaccine responses in identical twins.

Sequences were obtained from CD8+ T cells sorted from blood. The clonotype originates from a woman in her late teens or twenties in good health. The chain is built from TRBV7-9 and TRBJ2-7; maybe TRBD1 (5 bases). CDR3 coding DNA: TGTGCCAGCAGCTGGGGAATTGGACAAGCCTACGAGCAGTACTTC. This codes for CASSWGIGQAYEQYF.